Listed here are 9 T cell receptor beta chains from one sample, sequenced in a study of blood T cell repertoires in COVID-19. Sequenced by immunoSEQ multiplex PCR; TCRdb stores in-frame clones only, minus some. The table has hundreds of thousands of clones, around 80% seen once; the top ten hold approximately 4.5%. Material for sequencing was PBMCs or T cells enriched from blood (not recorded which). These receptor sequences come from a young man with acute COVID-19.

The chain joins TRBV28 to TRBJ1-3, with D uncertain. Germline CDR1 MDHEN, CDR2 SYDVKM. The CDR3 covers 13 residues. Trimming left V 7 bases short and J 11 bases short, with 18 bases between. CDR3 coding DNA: TGTGCCAGCACTACAGTTTCTCTCTTCGCCATATATTTT. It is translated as CASTTVSLFAIYF.

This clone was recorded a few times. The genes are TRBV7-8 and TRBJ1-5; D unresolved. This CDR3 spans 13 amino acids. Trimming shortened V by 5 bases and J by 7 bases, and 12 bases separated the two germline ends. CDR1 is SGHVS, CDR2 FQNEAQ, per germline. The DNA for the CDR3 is TGTGCCAGCAGCCCAAAACTAATCCAGCCCCAGCATTTT. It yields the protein CASSPKLIQPQHF.

The CDR3 region is CSAPADYGYTF. CDR3 nucleotide sequence: TGCAGTGCCCCCGCGGACTATGGCTACACCTTC. This sequence joins TRBV20-1 and TRBJ1-2; D call uncertain. V dropped 6 bases and J dropped 3 bases, with 8 bases sitting between them. CDR3 length: 11 amino acids. Germline CDR1 is DFQATT and CDR2 is SNEGSKA (reference sequence).

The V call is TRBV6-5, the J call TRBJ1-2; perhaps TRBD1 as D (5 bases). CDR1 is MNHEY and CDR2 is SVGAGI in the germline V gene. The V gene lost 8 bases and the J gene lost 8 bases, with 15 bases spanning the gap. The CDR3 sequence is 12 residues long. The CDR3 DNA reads TGTGCCAGCCGACCAGGGAAAGGGGGCTACACCTTC. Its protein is CASRPGKGGYTF.

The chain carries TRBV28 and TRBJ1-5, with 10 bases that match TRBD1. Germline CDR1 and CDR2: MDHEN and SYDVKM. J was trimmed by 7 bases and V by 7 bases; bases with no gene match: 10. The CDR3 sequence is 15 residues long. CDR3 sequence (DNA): TGTGCCAGCACCGGCGCCGGGACAGGGGTCCAGCCCCAGCATTTT. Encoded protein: CASTGAGTGVQPQHF. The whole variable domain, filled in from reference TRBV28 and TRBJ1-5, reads DVKVTQSSRYLVKRTGEKVFLECVQDMDHENMFWYRQDPGLGLRLIYFSYDVKMKEKGDIPEGYSVSREKKERFSLILESASTNQTSMYLCASTGAGTGVQPQHFGDGTRLSIL.

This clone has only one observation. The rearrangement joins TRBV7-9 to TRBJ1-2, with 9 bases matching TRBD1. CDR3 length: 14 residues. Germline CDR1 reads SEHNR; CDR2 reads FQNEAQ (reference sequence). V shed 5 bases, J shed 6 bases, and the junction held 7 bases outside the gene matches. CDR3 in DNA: TGTGCCAGCAGCCTACAGGGGGCGTATAATGGCTACACCTTC. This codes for CASSLQGAYNGYTF.

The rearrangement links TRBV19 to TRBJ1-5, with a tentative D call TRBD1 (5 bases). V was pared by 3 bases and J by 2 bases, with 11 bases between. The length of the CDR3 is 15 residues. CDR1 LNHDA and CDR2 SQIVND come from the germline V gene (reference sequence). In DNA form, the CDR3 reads TGTGCCAGTAGTATGGGGGTAGCGGGCAATCAGCCCCAGCATTTT. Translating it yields CASSMGVAGNQPQHF.

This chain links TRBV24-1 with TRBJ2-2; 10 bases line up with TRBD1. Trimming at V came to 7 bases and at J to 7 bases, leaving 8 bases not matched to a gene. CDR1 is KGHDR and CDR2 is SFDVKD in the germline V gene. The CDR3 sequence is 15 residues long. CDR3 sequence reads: CATRAGTGVSGELFF. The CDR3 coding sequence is TGTGCCACCAGGGCCGGGACAGGGGTGAGCGGGGAGCTGTTTTTT.

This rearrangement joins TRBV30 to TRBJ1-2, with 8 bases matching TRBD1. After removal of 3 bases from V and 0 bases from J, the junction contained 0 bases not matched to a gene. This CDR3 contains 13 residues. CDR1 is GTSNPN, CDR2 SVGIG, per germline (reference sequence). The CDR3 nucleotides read TGTGCCTGGAGGGGACAGGCTAACTATGGCTACACCTTC. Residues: CAWRGQANYGYTF.